A selection of T cell receptor beta chains follows, all from one sample in a study of regulatory T cells in long-lasting Graves disease. Via MiXCR, TCRdb re-called the multiplex PCR reads, giving one row per CDR3 protein. The data show 350,000 to 500,000 distinct CDR3 sequences, over 15% seen once. This same sample was also taken into another study, of T cells in Graves' hyperthyroidism and ophthalmopathy.

Sequenced here: peripheral blood mononuclear cells (PBMCs), sampled at new diagnosis, from a patient treated with antithyroid drugs. These receptors were obtained from a woman younger than 35 with Graves disease. The CDR3 runs from the conserved cysteine through the conserved F or W. The D gene is left open where the match is weak. The size field is filled for only some rows; it gives once, few, many or a size class.

j_call clone_size d_call v_call cdr3_aa cdr3_nt
TRBJ2-7 few NA TRBV27 CASSLAGPALSYEQYF TGTGCCAGCAGTTTGGCCGGACCTGCGCTGTCCTACGAGCAGTACTTC
TRBJ1-1 few NA TRBV28 CASSLLESTEAFF TGTGCCAGCAGTTTATTGGAAAGCACTGAAGCTTTCTTT
TRBJ1-2 NA NA TRBV11-2 CASSLDTGVYGYTF TGTGCCAGCAGCTTAGATACGGGAGTCTATGGCTACACCTTC
TRBJ2-4 few TRBD2 TRBV11-2 CASSQEVGTSGVWGLAKNIQYF TGTGCCAGCAGCCAAGAAGTGGGCACTAGCGGAGTTTGGGGGTTAGCCAAAAACATTCAGTACTTC
TRBJ2-7 few TRBD2 TRBV10-2 CASKAPSGRLYEQYF TGCGCCAGCAAAGCCCCTAGCGGGAGGCTCTACGAGCAGTACTTC
TRBJ2-3 few NA TRBV29-1 CSVEFGGRIVADTQYF TGCAGCGTTGAATTCGGGGGCCGTATTGTTGCAGATACGCAGTATTTT
TRBJ1-2 few NA TRBV29-1 CGVLHGTYGYTF TGCGGCGTTCTACACGGGACCTATGGCTACACCTTC
TRBJ1-2 NA NA TRBV27 CASSSLPGGYTF TGTGCCAGCAGTTCTCTCCCGGGTGGCTACACCTTC
TRBJ1-5 NA NA TRBV27 CASSQDRDNQPQHF TGTGCCAGCAGTCAGGACAGAGACAATCAGCCCCAGCATTTT
TRBJ2-7 many NA TRBV12-3/TRBV12-4 CASTQENSPYEQYF TGTGCCAGCACCCAGGAGAATAGCCCGTACGAGCAGTACTTC
TRBJ1-1 NA TRBD1 TRBV7-6 CASSDRGDTEAFF TGTGCCAGCAGTGACAGGGGGGATACTGAAGCTTTCTTT
TRBJ1-2 NA NA TRBV4-3 CASSQESRGNYGYTF TGCGCCAGCAGCCAAGAGTCCAGGGGTAACTATGGCTACACCTTC
TRBJ2-1 few NA TRBV2 CASSQDWSSYNEQFF TGTGCCAGCAGTCAGGACTGGAGCTCCTACAATGAGCAGTTCTTC
TRBJ1-5 many NA TRBV5-5 CASSLDREVGNQPQHF TGTGCCAGCAGCTTGGATAGGGAGGTTGGCAATCAGCCCCAGCATTTT
TRBJ2-3 many TRBD2 TRBV7-2 CASSLMGLVNTDTQYF TGTGCCAGCAGCTTAATGGGACTAGTAAACACAGATACGCAGTATTTT
TRBJ2-7 many NA TRBV28 CASSFSGQGGYYEQYF TGTGCCAGCAGTTTTTCCGGACAGGGAGGGTACTACGAGCAGTACTTC
TRBJ2-1 many TRBD2 TRBV20-1 CSGGTSSYNEQFF TGCAGTGGCGGGACTAGCTCCTACAATGAGCAGTTCTTC
TRBJ2-5 many TRBD2 TRBV12-3/TRBV12-4 CASSPRGEGEETQYF TGTGCCAGCAGTCCACGGGGGGAAGGAGAAGAGACCCAGTACTTC
TRBJ2-5 many NA TRBV3-1 CASSWGGKETQYF TGTGCCAGCAGCTGGGGAGGCAAAGAGACCCAGTACTTC
TRBJ2-1 many TRBD2 TRBV6-2/TRBV6-3 CASSEGTSRGFEQFF TGTGCCAGCAGTGAAGGGACTAGCAGGGGGTTCGAGCAGTTCTTC
TRBJ1-1 many NA TRBV28 CASSPILKGGTEAFF TGTGCCAGCAGTCCCATCCTTAAGGGAGGAACTGAAGCTTTCTTT
TRBJ1-1 few NA TRBV4-1 CASSRPELNTEAFF TGCGCCAGCAGCCGACCGGAGCTGAACACTGAAGCTTTCTTT
TRBJ2-1 many NA TRBV12-3/TRBV12-4 CASSFPPPGRASYNEQFF TGTGCCAGCAGTTTCCCCCCTCCGGGCAGGGCATCCTACAATGAGCAGTTCTTC
TRBJ2-1 NA NA TRBV20-1 CSAILAISNNEQFF TGCAGTGCTATTCTAGCAATCTCCAATAATGAGCAGTTCTTC
TRBJ2-7 NA NA TRBV11-3 CASSPIAQLTIYEQYF TGTGCCAGCAGCCCAATTGCGCAGCTGACGATCTACGAGCAGTACTTC
TRBJ2-5 once TRBD2 TRBV20-1 CSAGTSGREETQYF TGCAGTGCCGGGACTAGCGGGAGAGAGGAGACCCAGTACTTC
TRBJ2-6 NA NA TRBV12-3/TRBV12-4 CASSLWLAGRSGANVLTF TGTGCCAGCAGTTTATGGCTAGCAGGGCGCTCTGGGGCCAACGTCCTGACTTTC
TRBJ2-1 NA TRBD2 TRBV29-1 CSVTHSSGRIYEQFF TGCAGCGTTACCCACTCTAGCGGGAGGATATATGAGCAGTTCTTC
TRBJ1-1 many NA TRBV12-3/TRBV12-4 CASSLRMNTEAFF TGTGCCAGCAGTTTAAGAATGAACACTGAAGCTTTCTTT
TRBJ2-7 many NA TRBV12-3/TRBV12-4 CASRKSLSYEQYF TGTGCCAGCCGTAAGTCCCTCTCCTACGAGCAGTACTTC
TRBJ1-5 many NA TRBV6-2/TRBV6-3 CASSYRGFNQPQHF TGTGCCAGCAGTTACAGGGGATTCAATCAGCCCCAGCATTTT
TRBJ1-5 few NA TRBV24-1 CATSDSTVNQPQHF TGTGCCACCAGTGATTCGACAGTAAATCAGCCCCAGCATTTT
TRBJ2-1 few NA TRBV30 CAWSEGNKGNEQFF TGTGCCTGGAGTGAAGGGAATAAGGGCAATGAGCAGTTCTTC
TRBJ2-7 many NA TRBV19 CASSIVSGAAYEQYF TGTGCCAGTAGTATCGTGTCAGGGGCGGCCTACGAGCAGTACTTC
TRBJ1-1 many NA TRBV5-4 CASSLPRRGQNTEAFF TGTGCCAGCAGCCTCCCCCGACGGGGACAGAACACTGAAGCTTTCTTT
TRBJ2-3 many NA TRBV28 CASTFRRPTDTQYF TGTGCCAGCACCTTCCGCCGGCCCACAGATACGCAGTATTTT
TRBJ2-5 NA NA TRBV10-3 CAISPNHEMGETQYF TGTGCCATCAGCCCCAATCACGAGATGGGAGAGACCCAGTACTTC
TRBJ2-1 few NA TRBV24-1 CATSDRDASSYNEQFF TGTGCCACCAGTGATCGGGACGCTAGCTCCTACAATGAGCAGTTCTTC
TRBJ1-1 NA NA TRBV18 CASSPGQLGMNTEAFF TGTGCCAGCTCACCTGGACAGCTCGGCATGAACACTGAAGCTTTCTTT
TRBJ2-3 many NA TRBV20-1 CSATQAVGGSDTQYF TGCAGTGCTACCCAAGCCGTAGGGGGTTCAGATACGCAGTATTTT
TRBJ2-3 NA TRBD2 TRBV20-1 CSARPISGSYTDTQYF TGCAGTGCTAGACCAATTAGCGGGAGTTATACAGATACGCAGTATTTT
TRBJ2-2 few TRBD2 TRBV7-8 CASSLGGASGITGELFF TGTGCCAGCAGCTTGGGTGGGGCTAGCGGGATAACCGGGGAGCTGTTTTTT
TRBJ2-1 many TRBD2 TRBV18 CASSPTSGISRNEQFF TGTGCCAGCTCACCGACTAGCGGGATCAGTCGTAATGAGCAGTTCTTC
TRBJ2-1 NA NA TRBV9 CASSDPGLTGEQFF TGTGCCAGCAGCGACCCGGGATTAACGGGCGAGCAGTTCTTC
TRBJ2-5 many NA TRBV2 CASATQGGETQYF TGTGCCAGCGCAACACAGGGAGGAGAGACCCAGTACTTC
TRBJ2-1 few NA TRBV4-2 CASSPGLERSNNEQFF TGTGCCAGCAGCCCGGGTTTGGAGCGGTCTAACAATGAGCAGTTCTTC